The 30 T cell receptor beta chains in this list originate from one sample, sequenced in a study of Ad26.COV2.S vaccination and SARS-CoV-2 variants. Method: immunoSEQ multiplex PCR; TCRdb's copy keeps in-frame clones and lacks some. The profile shows hundreds of thousands of clones, 83% of them singletons. The treatment here: around 19 received Ad26.COV2.S at low or high dose, single or two shots; a few received placebo; per-sample allocation not given. Each sample was drawn 63 days after the first injection (of vaccine or placebo). The specimen comprised peripheral blood, sampled in a trial of Ad26.COV2.S vaccine versus placebo. These receptors were taken from a person aged 18-60 years who received the Ad26.COV2.S COVID-19 vaccine or a placebo.

This clone has just one count. The chain uses TRBV30 and TRBJ1-2; D gene unclear. The CDR3 consists of 13 residues. V shed 1 base and J shed 2 bases, with 8 bases lying between them. Germline CDR1 reads GTSNPN; CDR2 reads SVGIG (reference sequence). CDR3 residues: CAWSAPLNYGYTF. The CDR3 bases are TGTGCCTGGAGTGCCCCCCTAAACTATGGCTACACCTTC.

The CDR3 region is CASRRKPTGSTEAFF. CDR3 DNA: TGTGCCAGCAGGAGAAAGCCTACAGGGAGCACTGAAGCTTTCTTT. The J gene is TRBJ1-1, the V gene TRBV27; possibly TRBD1 for D (6 bases). V lost 6 bases and J 4 bases, leaving 18 bases between the germline ends. Germline V gives CDR1 MNHEY, CDR2 SMNVEV (reference sequence). CDR3 length: 15 residues.

V is TRBV24-1 and J is TRBJ1-4; 9 bases line up with TRBD1. With V trimmed by 9 bases and J by 8 bases, 3 bases remained unmatched. CDR3 length: 12 amino acids. Germline V CDR1 and CDR2: KGHDR, SFDVKD. The CDR3 DNA follows: TGTGCCACCCGGGACAGGGACGAAAAACTGTTTTTT. It specifies CATRDRDEKLFF.

The chain links TRBV5-5 to TRBJ2-1; TRBD2 matches 10 bases. The CDR3 extends over 15 amino acids. The germline V gene has CDR1 SGHKS and CDR2 YYEKEE (reference sequence). Trimming removed 3 bases from V and 8 bases from J; junction bases left unmatched: 8. CDR3 nucleotide sequence: TGTGCCAGCAGCTCTATCACTAGCGGGAACGATGAGCAGTTCTTC. Amino acids: CASSSITSGNDEQFF.

The chain has TRBV9 and TRBJ2-1, with D possibly TRBD1 on 6 matching bases. The germline V and J ends were trimmed by 4 bases and 4 bases, with 12 bases remaining between them. This CDR3 has 14 residues. Germline V gene data show CDR1 as SGDLS and CDR2 as YYNGEE. CDR3 coding DNA: TGTGCCAGCAGCCCAGGACAGCGTTACAATGAGCAGTTCTTC. It specifies CASSPGQRYNEQFF.

This chain uses TRBV6-2 or TRBV6-3 with TRBJ1-2, with D perhaps TRBD1 (6 bases). Trimming shortened V by 5 bases and J by 7 bases, and 11 bases separated the two germline ends. CDR1 MNHEY and CDR2 SVGEGT come from the germline V gene. This CDR3 contains 12 residues. CDR3 in DNA: TGTGCCAGCAGTCTCGGACAGAGTGGCTACACCTTC. This codes for CASSLGQSGYTF.

V is TRBV30 and J is TRBJ2-3; TRBD1 agrees at 8 bases. There are 14 residues in the CDR3. Germline V gene lookup returns CDR1 GTSNPN and CDR2 SVGIG (reference sequence). Germline trimming cut 6 bases from V and 1 base from J; bases unmatched to any gene: 6. The CDR3 DNA is TGTGCCTGCCAGACAGGGGTAGGCACAGATACGCAGTATTTT. This encodes CACQTGVGTDTQYF.

This chain connects TRBV11-3 to TRBJ2-1, with 9 nucleotides matching TRBD1. Trimming took 5 bases from V and 6 from J; bases not matched to a gene: 11. This CDR3 contains 16 residues. Germline V lookup: CDR1 SGHNT, CDR2 YENEEA. The CDR3 sequence: CASSPMGQGGINEQFF. The DNA for the CDR3 is TGTGCCAGCAGCCCCATGGGACAGGGCGGAATCAATGAGCAGTTCTTC.

The table lists this clone with a few counts. The same CDR3 can be traced to other DNA sequences in this sample. DNA for the CDR3: TGTGCCAGCAGCCTTCGAGATCAGGCTGGAAACACCATATATTTT. Translating gives CASSLRDQAGNTIYF. The V call is TRBV9, the J call TRBJ1-3; D is uncertain. Germline-derived CDR1 and CDR2 are SGDLS and YYNGEE. V lost 4 bases to trimming and J lost 2 bases, with 13 bases between them. CDR3 size: 15 residues.

This sequence joins TRBV2 and TRBJ2-3; the D gene is possibly TRBD2 (6 bases). The CDR3 totals 14 residues. Looked up from germline, CDR1 is SNHLY and CDR2 is FYNNEI. With 6 bases removed from V and 2 bases from J, the gap between germline ends came to 12 bases. As DNA, the CDR3 is TGTGCCAGCAGACCGGGACTCCACACAGATACGCAGTATTTT. It translates to CASRPGLHTDTQYF. The entire variable domain, with the rest obtained from reference TRBV2 and TRBJ2-3, is as follows: EPEVTQTPSHQVTQMGQEVILRCVPISNHLYFYWYRQILGQKVEFLVSFYNNEISEKSEIFDDQFSVERPDGSNFTLKIRSTKLEDSAMYFCASRPGLHTDTQYFGPGTRLTVL.

V and J are TRBV18 and TRBJ2-5, with D hard to call. Trimming stripped 3 bases from V and 0 bases from J, with 5 bases between. From germline, CDR1 is KGHSH and CDR2 LQKENI. This CDR3 contains 13 residues. The CDR3 region is CASSPYNQETQYF. DNA for the CDR3: TGTGCCAGCTCACCTTATAACCAAGAGACCCAGTACTTC.

This sequence joins TRBV29-1 and TRBJ2-5; 8 bases agree with TRBD2. CDR3 length: 14 residues. Looked up from germline, CDR1 is SQVTM and CDR2 is ANQGSEA. Trimming took 2 bases from V and 3 from J; bases not matched to a gene: 5. In nucleotides, the CDR3 is TGCAGCGTTGAAAAACTAGCGGTGGAAGAGACCCAGTACTTC. This encodes CSVEKLAVEETQYF.

This clone was picked up a small number of times. The genes are TRBV25-1 and TRBJ1-3; 9 bases fit TRBD1. The junction had 10 bases not matched to a gene; V was cut back by 7 bases and J by 3 bases. CDR1 MGHDK and CDR2 SYGVNS come from the germline V gene. The CDR3 sequence is 16 residues long. The CDR3 DNA follows: TGTGCCAGCACTCTCACAGGGGGCCCAGGTGGAAACACCATATATTTT. Translation gives CASTLTGGPGGNTIYF. Complete variable domain (other parts from reference TRBV25-1 and TRBJ1-3): EADIYQTPRYLVIGTGKKITLECSQTMGHDKMYWYQQDPGMELHLIHYSYGVNSTEKGDLSSESTVSRIRTEHFPLTLESARPSHTSQYLCASTLTGGPGGNTIYFGEGSWLTVV.

This chain uses TRBV12-5 with TRBJ1-1; tentative D call: TRBD1 (6 bases). This CDR3 is 15 amino acids long. Germline V gene lookup returns CDR1 LGHNT and CDR2 FRNRAP. Trimming shortened V by 0 bases and J by 7 bases, and 15 bases separated the two germline ends. CDR3 DNA sequence: TGTGCTAGTGGTTTGGTAGCCCACAGGGAACTTGAAGCTTTCTTT. This gives the protein CASGLVAHRELEAFF.

The chain has TRBV4-3 and TRBJ2-2; tentative D call: TRBD1 (5 bases). Germline CDR1 LGHNA, CDR2 YSLEER. The CDR3 loop spans 18 amino acids. The germline V and J ends were trimmed by 1 base and 9 bases, with 24 bases remaining between them. The CDR3, as DNA: TGCGCCAGCAGCCAAGTAGTCCTCAGGGCCCAGCTTTCCAGGGAGCTGTTTTTT. Its translation: CASSQVVLRAQLSRELFF.

The genes are TRBV14 and TRBJ1-1; 8 bases agree with TRBD1. Germline V CDR1 and CDR2: SGHDN, FVKESK. V dropped 4 bases and J dropped 2; count of bases not matched to a gene: 6. The CDR3 runs to 15 residues. Here the CDR3 reads CASSRRGQANTEAFF. The CDR3 region has the DNA TGTGCCAGCAGCCGAAGGGGACAGGCAAACACTGAAGCTTTCTTT.

The rearrangement links TRBV4-2 to TRBJ1-2; perhaps TRBD1 as D (5 bases). Germline V CDR1 and CDR2: LGHNA, YNFKEQ. The CDR3 runs to 13 residues. Between the trimmed V and J ends, which lost 1 base and 8 bases, there was a span of 11 bases. CDR3 nucleotides: TGTGCCAGCAGCCAAGGTGAGAGGGGCGGCTACACCTTC. Its translation is CASSQGERGGYTF.

The V call is TRBV25-1, the J call TRBJ1-4; tentatively, D is TRBD1 (5 bases). Germline CDR1 is MGHDK and CDR2 is SYGVNS. The CDR3 contains 12 residues. V was pared by 4 bases and J by 8 bases, with 8 bases between. The CDR3 protein is CASSAWGEKLFF. The CDR3 region has the DNA TGTGCCAGCAGTGCATGGGGGGAAAAACTGTTTTTT. Drawing the rest from reference TRBV25-1 and TRBJ1-4, the complete variable domain is EADIYQTPRYLVIGTGKKITLECSQTMGHDKMYWYQQDPGMELHLIHYSYGVNSTEKGDLSSESTVSRIRTEHFPLTLESARPSHTSQYLCASSAWGEKLFFGSGTQLSVL.

The genes are TRBV4-1 and TRBJ2-7; TRBD2 agrees at 10 bases. Germline V gives CDR1 MGHRA, CDR2 YSYEKL. Losses at the gene ends were 4 bases for V and 2 bases for J; bases not matched to a gene: 5. The CDR3 extends over 15 amino acids. The CDR3 region is CASSRGTSETYEQYF. The DNA of the CDR3 is TGCGCCAGCAGCCGGGGGACTAGCGAAACCTACGAGCAGTACTTC.

To note about this clone: One end of the junction does not line up with germline, which may come from a read error. This chain connects TRBV4-2 to TRBJ2-5; TRBD1 agrees at 9 bases. The CDR3 is 13 residues long. Germline V gives CDR1 LGHNA, CDR2 YNFKEQ. DNA of the CDR3: TGTGCCAGCACCCAACAGGGGGCGGAGACCCAGTACTTC. Translated: CASTQQGAETQYF.

The CDR3 here is CASSLTRAFNTEAFF. The CDR3 DNA is TGTGCCAGCAGCTTGACGCGGGCCTTTAACACTGAAGCTTTCTTT. This chain uses TRBV7-9 with TRBJ1-1; no clear D gene. Trimming took off 3 bases at V and 2 bases at J, with 13 bases between the two ends. Germline loops: CDR1 SEHNR, CDR2 FQNEAQ (reference sequence). The CDR3 is made up of 15 amino acids. The variable domain in full, with the rest retrieved from reference TRBV7-9 and TRBJ1-1, is DTGVSQNPRHKITKRGQNVTFRCDPISEHNRLYWYRQTLGQGPEFLTYFQNEAQLEKSRLLSDRFSAERPKGSFSTLEIQRTEQGDSAMYLCASSLTRAFNTEAFFGQGTRLTVV.

The CDR3 protein is CASSVSLAGHTDTQYF. Here the CDR3 DNA reads TGTGCCAGCAGTGTATCTCTAGCGGGACACACAGATACGCAGTATTTT. The chain uses TRBV2 and TRBJ2-3; 9 bases are a match to TRBD2. J gave up 2 bases and V 4 bases, and 7 bases lay outside the gene matches. The length of the CDR3 is 16 residues. In germline, CDR1 is SNHLY, CDR2 FYNNEI.

The chain has TRBV7-2 and TRBJ2-7; D uncertain. From germline, CDR1 is SGHTA and CDR2 FQGNSA. With 5 bases removed from V and 4 bases from J, the gap between germline ends came to 12 bases. This CDR3 has 13 residues. The CDR3 reads CASSPNLLYEQYF. As DNA, the CDR3 is TGTGCCAGCAGCCCAAACTTGTTGTACGAGCAGTACTTC.

This clone was recorded only once. The rearrangement links TRBV7-6 to TRBJ2-1; weak D call: TRBD2 (6 bases). The V gene lost 0 bases and the J gene lost 1 base, with 16 bases spanning the gap. Looked up from germline, CDR1 is SGHVS and CDR2 is FNYEAQ. The CDR3 covers 18 residues. For the CDR3, the DNA is TGTGCCAGCAGCTTAGCGGCAGGACTAATTAGGTCCTACAATGAGCAGTTCTTC. Translated: CASSLAAGLIRSYNEQFF.

The chain links TRBV4-2 to TRBJ1-1, with D hard to call. Trimming took 3 bases from V and 0 from J, leaving 8 bases between them. The CDR3 totals 14 residues. CDR1 and CDR2 (germline): LGHNA, YNFKEQ. CDR3 nucleotide sequence: TGTGCCAGCAGCCACACACGAATGAACACTGAAGCTTTCTTT. This gives the protein CASSHTRMNTEAFF.

V usage is TRBV4-1 and J usage is TRBJ2-5; D gene uncertain. The CDR3 extends over 17 amino acids. V was pared by 1 base and J by 2 bases, with 17 bases between. From germline, CDR1 is MGHRA and CDR2 YSYEKL. The CDR3, as DNA: TGCGCCAGCAGCCAAGGAATCAGTTGGACGGTTCAAGAGACCCAGTACTTC. Its translation: CASSQGISWTVQETQYF.

The J gene is TRBJ2-7, the V gene TRBV18; D gene uncertain. Germline CDR1 KGHSH, CDR2 LQKENI. This CDR3 has 14 residues. Trimming shortened V by 3 bases and J by 2 bases, and 11 bases separated the two germline ends. The CDR3 spells CASSPGPYPYEQYF. The CDR3 region has the DNA TGTGCCAGCTCACCCGGTCCCTACCCCTACGAGCAGTACTTC.

V is TRBV7-9 and J is TRBJ1-2; D is ambiguous. This CDR3 is built from 14 residues. V gave up 5 bases and J gave up 4 bases, with 14 bases separating them. Germline CDR1 is SEHNR and CDR2 is FQNEAQ (reference sequence). CDR3 loop: CASSALEGGYGYTF. DNA of the CDR3: TGTGCCAGCAGCGCTTTGGAGGGAGGCTATGGCTACACCTTC.

The rearrangement joins TRBV6-5 to TRBJ2-5; D is unresolved. The germline V and J ends were trimmed by 2 bases and 4 bases, with 2 bases remaining between them. The CDR3 length is 11 residues. Germline assignment: CDR1 MNHEY and CDR2 SVGAGI. CDR3 coding DNA: TGTGCCAGCAGTTACGGAGAGACCCAGTACTTC. Translating gives CASSYGETQYF.

The chain employs TRBV4-3 and TRBJ1-2, with a tentative D call TRBD1 (5 bases). CDR1 is LGHNA, CDR2 YSLEER, per germline. V shed 0 bases and J shed 1 base, with 12 bases lying between them. The CDR3 totals 16 residues. DNA for the CDR3: TGCGCCAGCAGCCAAGATACGGTGGGGGATAACTATGGCTACACCTTC. Residues: CASSQDTVGDNYGYTF.